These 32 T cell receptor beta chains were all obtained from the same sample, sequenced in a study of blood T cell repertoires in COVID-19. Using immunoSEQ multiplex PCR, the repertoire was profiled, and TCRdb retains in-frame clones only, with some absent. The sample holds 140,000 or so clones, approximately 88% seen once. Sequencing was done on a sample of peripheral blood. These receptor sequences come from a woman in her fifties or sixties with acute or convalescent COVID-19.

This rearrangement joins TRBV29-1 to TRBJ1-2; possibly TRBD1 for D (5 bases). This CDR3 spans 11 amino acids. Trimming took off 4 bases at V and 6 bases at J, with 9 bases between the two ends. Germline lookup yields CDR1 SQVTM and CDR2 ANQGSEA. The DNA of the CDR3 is TGCAGCGTTGTCAGGGTGGATGGCTACACCTTC. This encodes CSVVRVDGYTF.

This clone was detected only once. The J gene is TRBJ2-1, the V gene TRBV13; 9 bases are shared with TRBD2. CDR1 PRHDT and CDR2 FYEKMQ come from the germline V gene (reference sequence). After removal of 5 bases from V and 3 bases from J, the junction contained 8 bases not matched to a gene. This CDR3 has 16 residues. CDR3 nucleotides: TGTGCCAGCAGCATCGTGACTAGCGGTAGCTACAATGAGCAGTTCTTC. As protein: CASSIVTSGSYNEQFF.

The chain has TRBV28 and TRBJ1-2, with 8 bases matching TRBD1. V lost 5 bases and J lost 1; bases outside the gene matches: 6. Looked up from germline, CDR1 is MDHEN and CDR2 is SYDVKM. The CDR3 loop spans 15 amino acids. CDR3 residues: CASSLLTGDNYGYTF. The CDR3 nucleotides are TGTGCCAGCAGTCTACTGACAGGGGATAACTATGGCTACACCTTC.

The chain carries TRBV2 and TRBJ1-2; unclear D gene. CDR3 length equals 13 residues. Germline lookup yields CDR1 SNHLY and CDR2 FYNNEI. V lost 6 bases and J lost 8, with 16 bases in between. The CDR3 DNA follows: TGTGCCAGCAGCTCCGAGGCCGAGCGGGGCTACACCTTC. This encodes CASSSEAERGYTF. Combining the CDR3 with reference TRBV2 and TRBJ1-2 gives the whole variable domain EPEVTQTPSHQVTQMGQEVILRCVPISNHLYFYWYRQILGQKVEFLVSFYNNEISEKSEIFDDQFSVERPDGSNFTLKIRSTKLEDSAMYFCASSSEAERGYTFGSGTRLTVV.

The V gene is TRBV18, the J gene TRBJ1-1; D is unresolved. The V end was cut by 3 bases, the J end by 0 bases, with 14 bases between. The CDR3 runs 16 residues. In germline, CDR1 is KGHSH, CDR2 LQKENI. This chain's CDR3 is CASSPAGRTLNTEAFF. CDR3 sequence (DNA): TGTGCCAGCTCACCGGCCGGGAGGACCTTGAACACTGAAGCTTTCTTT.

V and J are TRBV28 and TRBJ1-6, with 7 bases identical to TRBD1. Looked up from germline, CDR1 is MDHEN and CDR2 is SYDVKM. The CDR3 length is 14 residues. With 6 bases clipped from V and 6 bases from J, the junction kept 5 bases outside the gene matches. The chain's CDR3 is CASRKGQPNSPLHF. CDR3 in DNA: TGTGCCAGCAGGAAGGGACAGCCTAATTCACCCCTCCACTTT. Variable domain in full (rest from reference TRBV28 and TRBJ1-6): DVKVTQSSRYLVKRTGEKVFLECVQDMDHENMFWYRQDPGLGLRLIYFSYDVKMKEKGDIPEGYSVSREKKERFSLILESASTNQTSMYLCASRKGQPNSPLHFGNGTRLTVT.

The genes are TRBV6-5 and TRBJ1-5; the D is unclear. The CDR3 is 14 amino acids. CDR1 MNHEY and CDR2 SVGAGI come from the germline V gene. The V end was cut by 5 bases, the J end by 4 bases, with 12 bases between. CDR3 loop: CASSRTFRNQPQHF. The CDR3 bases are TGTGCCAGCAGTCGGACTTTTCGAAATCAGCCCCAGCATTTT.

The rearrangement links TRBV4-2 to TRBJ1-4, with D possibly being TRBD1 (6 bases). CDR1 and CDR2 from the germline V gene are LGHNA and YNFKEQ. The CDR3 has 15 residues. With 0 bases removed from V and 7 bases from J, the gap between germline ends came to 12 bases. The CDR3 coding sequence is TGTGCCAGCAGCCAAGACTTGGGGGCAATTGAAAAACTGTTTTTT. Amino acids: CASSQDLGAIEKLFF.

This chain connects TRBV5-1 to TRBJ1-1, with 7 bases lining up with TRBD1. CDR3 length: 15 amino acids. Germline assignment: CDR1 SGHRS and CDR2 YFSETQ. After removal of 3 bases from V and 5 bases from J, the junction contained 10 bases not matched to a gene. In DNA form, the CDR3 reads TGCGCCAGCAGCTCCCCGACAGGGTCTCGGACTGAAGCTTTCTTT. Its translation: CASSSPTGSRTEAFF.

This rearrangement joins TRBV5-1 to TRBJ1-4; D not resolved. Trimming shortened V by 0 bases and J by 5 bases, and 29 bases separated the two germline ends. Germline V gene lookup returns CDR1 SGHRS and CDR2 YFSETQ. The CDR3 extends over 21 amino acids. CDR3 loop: CASSLGNSRAWLGGGNEKLFF. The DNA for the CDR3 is TGCGCCAGCAGCTTGGGAAACAGTCGGGCGTGGTTGGGCGGAGGAAATGAAAAACTGTTTTTT.

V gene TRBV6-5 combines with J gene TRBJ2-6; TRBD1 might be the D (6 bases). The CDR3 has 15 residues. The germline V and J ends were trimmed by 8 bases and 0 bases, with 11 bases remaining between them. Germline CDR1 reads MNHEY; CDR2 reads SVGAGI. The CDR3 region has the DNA TGTGCCAGCGGGGGCAGGAGCTCTGGGGCCAACGTCCTGACTTTC. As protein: CASGGRSSGANVLTF.

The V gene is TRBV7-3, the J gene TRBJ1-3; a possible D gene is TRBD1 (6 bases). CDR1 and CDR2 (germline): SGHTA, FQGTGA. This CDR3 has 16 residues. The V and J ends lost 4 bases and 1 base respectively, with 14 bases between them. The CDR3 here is CASSSTGPPSGNTIYF. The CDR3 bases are TGTGCCAGCAGCTCCACAGGGCCTCCTTCTGGAAACACCATATATTTT.

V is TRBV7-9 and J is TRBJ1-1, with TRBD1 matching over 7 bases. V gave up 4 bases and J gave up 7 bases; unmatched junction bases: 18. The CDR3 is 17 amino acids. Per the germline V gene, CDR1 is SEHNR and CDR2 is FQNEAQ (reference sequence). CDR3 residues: CASSSNRGWEPLDEAFF. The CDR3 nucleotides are TGTGCCAGCAGCTCAAACAGGGGTTGGGAGCCGCTGGATGAAGCTTTCTTT. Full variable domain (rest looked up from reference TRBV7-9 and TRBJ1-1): DTGVSQNPRHKITKRGQNVTFRCDPISEHNRLYWYRQTLGQGPEFLTYFQNEAQLEKSRLLSDRFSAERPKGSFSTLEIQRTEQGDSAMYLCASSSNRGWEPLDEAFFGQGTRLTVV.

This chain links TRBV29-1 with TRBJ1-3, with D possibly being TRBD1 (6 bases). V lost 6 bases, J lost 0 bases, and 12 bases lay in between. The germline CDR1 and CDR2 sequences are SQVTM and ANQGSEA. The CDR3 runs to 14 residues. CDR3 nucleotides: TGCAGCGTCCGCCTAGGGGGCTCTGGAAACACCATATATTTT. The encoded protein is CSVRLGGSGNTIYF.

In nucleotides, the CDR3 is TGTGCCAGCAGCGTAGAGAGCGGGAGGGTTACCTACGAGCAGTACTTC. Translating it yields CASSVESGRVTYEQYF. The gene calls are TRBV9 and TRBJ2-7; 10 nucleotides agree with TRBD2. J lost 2 bases, V lost 0 bases, and 5 bases had no gene match. CDR3 size: 16 residues. Germline values: CDR1 SGDLS, CDR2 YYNGEE.

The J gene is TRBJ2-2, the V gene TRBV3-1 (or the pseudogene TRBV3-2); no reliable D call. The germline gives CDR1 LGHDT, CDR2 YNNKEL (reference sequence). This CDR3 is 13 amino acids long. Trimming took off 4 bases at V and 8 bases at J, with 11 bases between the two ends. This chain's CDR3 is CASSLTTAGELFF. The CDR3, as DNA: TGTGCCAGCAGCCTAACTACGGCAGGGGAGCTGTTTTTT.

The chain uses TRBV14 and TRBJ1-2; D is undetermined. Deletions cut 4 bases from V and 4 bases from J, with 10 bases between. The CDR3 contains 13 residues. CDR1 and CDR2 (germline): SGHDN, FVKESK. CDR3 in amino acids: CASSLVGVYGYTF. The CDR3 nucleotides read TGTGCCAGCAGCCTCGTCGGAGTCTATGGCTACACCTTC.

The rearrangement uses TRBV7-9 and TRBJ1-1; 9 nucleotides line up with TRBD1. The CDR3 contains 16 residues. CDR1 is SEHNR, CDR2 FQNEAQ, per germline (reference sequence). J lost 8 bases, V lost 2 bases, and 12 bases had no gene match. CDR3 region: CASSLNSWTGASEAFF. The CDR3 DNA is TGTGCCAGCAGCTTAAATTCGTGGACAGGGGCTTCGGAAGCTTTCTTT.

Here the CDR3 DNA reads TGCGCCAGCAGCGTGACTAGACAGACAACTAATGAAAAACTGTTTTTT. It translates to CASSVTRQTTNEKLFF. The rearrangement uses TRBV5-1 and TRBJ1-4; TRBD1 might be the D (5 bases). Per the germline V gene, CDR1 is SGHRS and CDR2 is YFSETQ. V was trimmed by 4 bases and J by 0 bases, leaving 13 bases between them. The CDR3 has 16 amino acids.

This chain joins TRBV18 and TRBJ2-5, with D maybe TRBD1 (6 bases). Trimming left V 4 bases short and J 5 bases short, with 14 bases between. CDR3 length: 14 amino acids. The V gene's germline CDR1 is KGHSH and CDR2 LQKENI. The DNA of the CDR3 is TGTGCCAGCTCACGACAGGAGGTTGGGGAGACCCAGTACTTC. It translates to CASSRQEVGETQYF.

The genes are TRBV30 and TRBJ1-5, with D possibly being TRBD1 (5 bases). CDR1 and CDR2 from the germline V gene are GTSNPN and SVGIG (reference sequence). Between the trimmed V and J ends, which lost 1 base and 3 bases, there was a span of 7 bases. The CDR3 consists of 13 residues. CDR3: CAWSGQNNQPQHF. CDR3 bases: TGTGCCTGGAGTGGACAGAACAATCAGCCCCAGCATTTT.

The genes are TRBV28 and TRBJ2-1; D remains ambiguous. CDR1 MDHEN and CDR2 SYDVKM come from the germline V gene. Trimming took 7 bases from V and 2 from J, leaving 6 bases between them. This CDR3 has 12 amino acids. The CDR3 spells CASTVPYNEQFF. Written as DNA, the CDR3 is TGTGCCAGCACAGTCCCCTACAATGAGCAGTTCTTC. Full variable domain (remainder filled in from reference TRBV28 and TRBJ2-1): DVKVTQSSRYLVKRTGEKVFLECVQDMDHENMFWYRQDPGLGLRLIYFSYDVKMKEKGDIPEGYSVSREKKERFSLILESASTNQTSMYLCASTVPYNEQFFGPGTRLTVL.

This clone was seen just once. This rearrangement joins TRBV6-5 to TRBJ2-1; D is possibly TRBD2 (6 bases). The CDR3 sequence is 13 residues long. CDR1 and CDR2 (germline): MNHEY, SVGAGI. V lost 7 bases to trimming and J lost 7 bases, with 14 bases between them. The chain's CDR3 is CASITGVYNEQFF. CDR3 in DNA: TGTGCCAGCATCACGGGAGTGTATAATGAGCAGTTCTTC.

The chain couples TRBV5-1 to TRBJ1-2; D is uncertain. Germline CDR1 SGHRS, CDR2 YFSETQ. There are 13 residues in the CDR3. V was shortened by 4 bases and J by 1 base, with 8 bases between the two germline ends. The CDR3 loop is CASSVQDNYGYTF. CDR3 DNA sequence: TGCGCCAGCAGCGTCCAGGATAACTATGGCTACACCTTC.

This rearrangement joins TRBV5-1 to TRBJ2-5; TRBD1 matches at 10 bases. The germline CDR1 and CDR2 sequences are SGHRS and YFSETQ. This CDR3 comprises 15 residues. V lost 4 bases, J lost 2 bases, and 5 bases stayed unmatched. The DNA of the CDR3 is TGCGCCAGCAGCACCGGGACAGGGGTACAAGAGACCCAGTACTTC. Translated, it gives CASSTGTGVQETQYF. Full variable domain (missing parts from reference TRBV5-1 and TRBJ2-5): KAGVTQTPRYLIKTRGQQVTLSCSPISGHRSVSWYQQTPGQGLQFLFEYFSETQRNKGNFPGRFSGRQFSNSRSEMNVSTLELGDSALYLCASSTGTGVQETQYFGPGTRLLVL.

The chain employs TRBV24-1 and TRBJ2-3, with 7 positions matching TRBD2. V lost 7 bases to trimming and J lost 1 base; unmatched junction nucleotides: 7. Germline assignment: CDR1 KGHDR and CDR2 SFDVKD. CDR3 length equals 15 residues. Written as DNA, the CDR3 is TGTGCCACCAGCCGAAGGGCGGGGGGCACAGATACGCAGTATTTT. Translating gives CATSRRAGGTDTQYF.

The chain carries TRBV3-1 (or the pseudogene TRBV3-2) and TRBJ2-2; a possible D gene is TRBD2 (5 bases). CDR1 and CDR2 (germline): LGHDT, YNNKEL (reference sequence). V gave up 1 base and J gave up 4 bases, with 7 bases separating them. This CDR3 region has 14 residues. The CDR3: CASSQVGSTGELFF. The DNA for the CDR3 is TGTGCCAGCAGCCAAGTGGGGAGCACCGGGGAGCTGTTTTTT.

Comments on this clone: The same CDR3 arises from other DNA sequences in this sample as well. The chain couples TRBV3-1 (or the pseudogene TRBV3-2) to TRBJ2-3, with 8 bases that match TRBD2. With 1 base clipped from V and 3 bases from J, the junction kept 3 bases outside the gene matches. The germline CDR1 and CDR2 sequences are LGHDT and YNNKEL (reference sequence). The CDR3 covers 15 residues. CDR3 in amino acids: CASSQVSGGTDTQYF. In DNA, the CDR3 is TGTGCCAGCAGCCAAGTTTCGGGAGGGACAGATACGCAGTATTTT.

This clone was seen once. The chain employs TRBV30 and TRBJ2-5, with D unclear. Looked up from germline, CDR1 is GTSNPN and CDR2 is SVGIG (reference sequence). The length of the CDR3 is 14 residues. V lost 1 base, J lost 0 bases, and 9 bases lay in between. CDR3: CAWSGRPDQETQYF. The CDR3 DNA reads TGTGCCTGGAGTGGCAGGCCAGACCAAGAGACCCAGTACTTC. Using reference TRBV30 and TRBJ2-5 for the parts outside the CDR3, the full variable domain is SQTIHQWPATLVQPVGSPLSLECTVEGTSNPNLYWYRQAAGRGLQLLFYSVGIGQISSEVPQNLSASRPQDRQFILSSKKLLLSDSGFYLCAWSGRPDQETQYFGPGTRLLVL.

The CDR3 DNA sequence: TGTGCCAGCAGTGAATACGGGGGAACGGGTGGCTACACCTTC. Encoded protein: CASSEYGGTGGYTF. This chain connects TRBV25-1 to TRBJ1-2; D possibly corresponds to TRBD1 (5 bases). Germline V gene data show CDR1 as MGHDK and CDR2 as SYGVNS. The V end lost 0 bases, the J end lost 7 bases, and 12 bases lay between the germline ends. The CDR3 extends over 14 amino acids.

Here the CDR3 DNA reads TGCGCCAGCAGCCCCAGGACTAGCGGGTGGGGTTATCAGTACTTC. This translates into CASSPRTSGWGYQYF. The chain joins TRBV5-1 to TRBJ2-7, with 11 positions matching TRBD2. The CDR3 spans 15 residues. Germline trimming cut 4 bases from V and 10 bases from J; bases unmatched to any gene: 13. Per germline, CDR1 SGHRS and CDR2 YFSETQ.

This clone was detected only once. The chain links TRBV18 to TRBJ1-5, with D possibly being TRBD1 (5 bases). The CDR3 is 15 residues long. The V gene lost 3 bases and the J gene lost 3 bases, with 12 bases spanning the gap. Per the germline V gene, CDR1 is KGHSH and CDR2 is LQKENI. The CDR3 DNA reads TGTGCCAGCTCACCTGACGGGGGATACAATCAGCCCCAGCATTTT. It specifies CASSPDGGYNQPQHF. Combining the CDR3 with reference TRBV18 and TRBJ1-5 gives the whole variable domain NAGVMQNPRHLVRRRGQEARLRCSPMKGHSHVYWYRQLPEEGLKFMVYLQKENIIDESGMPKERFSAEFPKEGPSILRIQQVVRGDSAAYFCASSPDGGYNQPQHFGDGTRLSIL.